This T cell receptor beta chain was identified during a study of T cell responses to AZD1222 COVID-19 vaccine. V gave up 2 bases and J gave up 0 bases, with 11 bases separating them. The CDR3 spans 16 residues. Germline-derived CDR1 and CDR2 are SGHDT and YYEEEE. The method was immunoSEQ multiplex PCR; TCRdb's version includes in-frame clones alone and lacks a portion of them. The data show 65,000 to 90,000 clones, with roughly nine tenths seen just once and 1% to 1.5% held by the top ten. Comment on this clone: Its antigen is as yet unknown.

General observations from the study: Breadth and depth of Spike-specific TCRs rose after two AZD1222 doses. The number of AZD1222 recipients seropositive at baseline was only five to seven. Close to half of all spike-specific TCRs reportedly target regions of the variants that are unmutated. Donors, mostly white British, included more females; clonal diversity was possibly underestimated.

The source is an adult who received the AZD1222 COVID-19 vaccine. The rearrangement uses TRBV5-6 and TRBJ2-2, with D perhaps TRBD2 (6 bases). This specimen was peripheral blood, taken 28 days after the second AZD1222 dose. This CDR3 reads CASSFLGGTNTGELFF. The CDR3 region has the DNA TGTGCCAGCAGCTTTTTGGGCGGGACGAACACCGGGGAGCTGTTTTTT.